The next 17 T cell receptor beta chains were all read from a single sample in a study of blood T cell repertoires in COVID-19. Produced via immunoSEQ multiplex PCR; TCRdb's table is partial and in-frame only. This sample has some 89,000 clones, with roughly 78% found just once. Material for sequencing was peripheral blood. These receptors all stem from a woman older than 75 with acute or convalescent COVID-19.

CDR3 region: CASSIGQGVGNSPLHF. The CDR3, as DNA: TGTGCCAGTAGTATTGGCCAGGGGGTAGGGAATTCACCCCTCCACTTT. V and J are TRBV19 and TRBJ1-6; 7 nucleotides line up with TRBD1. CDR3 length equals 16 residues. Per the germline V gene, CDR1 is LNHDA and CDR2 is SQIVND (reference sequence). Trimming took 3 bases from V and 7 from J; bases not matched to a gene: 9. Variable domain in full (rest from reference TRBV19 and TRBJ1-6): DGGITQSPKYLFRKEGQNVTLSCEQNLNHDAMYWYRQDPGQGLRLIYYSQIVNDFQKGDIAEGYSVSREKKESFPLTVTSAQKNPTAFYLCASSIGQGVGNSPLHFGNGTRLTVT.

V gene TRBV7-3 combines with J gene TRBJ2-7; 9 nucleotides line up with TRBD1. V dropped 0 bases and J dropped 11; count of bases not matched to a gene: 5. CDR1 is SGHTA and CDR2 is FQGTGA in the germline V gene. The CDR3 runs 13 residues. CDR3 residues: CASSLTPDRGEYF. The CDR3 bases are TGTGCCAGCAGCTTAACCCCAGACAGGGGGGAGTACTTC.

V usage is TRBV6-5 and J usage is TRBJ1-3; no firm D call. The length of the CDR3 is 15 residues. Trimming pared 6 bases from V and 2 bases from J, leaving 14 bases between. Germline-derived CDR1 and CDR2 are MNHEY and SVGAGI. CDR3 loop: CASRPRDLPGNTIYF. CDR3 coding DNA: TGTGCCAGCAGGCCACGGGATTTACCTGGAAACACCATATATTTT.

V is TRBV3-1 (or the pseudogene TRBV3-2) and J is TRBJ2-1; TRBD2 agrees at 9 bases. The CDR3 length is 17 residues. Germline V gene sequence: CDR1 LGHDT, CDR2 YNNKEL (reference sequence). J lost 4 bases, V lost 3 bases, and 10 bases had no gene match. The CDR3 DNA sequence: TGTGCCAGCAGCCAGAGTGCGGGGGGGGGCTCTTACAATGAGCAGTTCTTC. This codes for CASSQSAGGGSYNEQFF.

The rearrangement uses TRBV9 and TRBJ1-2; 10 bases are a match to TRBD1. With V trimmed by 0 bases and J by 6 bases, 5 bases remained unmatched. This CDR3 is built from 15 residues. Germline lookup yields CDR1 SGDLS and CDR2 YYNGEE. The CDR3 sequence: CASSVGEGQGNGYTF. The DNA of the CDR3 is TGTGCCAGCAGCGTAGGGGAGGGACAGGGGAATGGCTACACCTTC.

The chain combines TRBV6-1 with TRBJ2-1; tentatively, D is TRBD2 (5 bases). The germline CDR1 and CDR2 sequences are MNHNS and SASEGT. The CDR3 runs 15 residues. Trimming removed 1 base from V and 6 bases from J, with 13 bases in between. This chain's CDR3 is CASSEGFRLTNEQFF. CDR3 nucleotide sequence: TGTGCCAGCAGTGAAGGCTTTAGACTAACCAATGAGCAGTTCTTC.

The chain recombines TRBV2 with TRBJ1-1; D perhaps matches TRBD1 (6 bases). Germline-derived CDR1 and CDR2 are SNHLY and FYNNEI. V was shortened by 8 bases and J by 5 bases, with 15 bases between the two germline ends. The CDR3 sequence is 13 residues long. For the CDR3, the DNA is TGTGCCAGCGTCCTACCAGGGGTAACTGAAGCTTTCTTT. This gives the protein CASVLPGVTEAFF.

The chain carries TRBV5-6 and TRBJ2-6, with 7 bases identical to TRBD1. The CDR3 sequence is 17 residues long. Trimming at V came to 1 base and at J to 0 bases, leaving 4 bases not matched to a gene. Germline values: CDR1 SGHDT, CDR2 YYEEEE. DNA of the CDR3: TGTGCCAGCAGCTTGCGGACAGGAATCTCTGGGGCCAACGTCCTGACTTTC. It translates to CASSLRTGISGANVLTF.

The sample holds one count of this clone. At one of its ends the junction is not consistent with the germline gene, which may arise from a read error. The rearrangement links TRBV28 to TRBJ1-4; maybe TRBD1 (5 bases). This CDR3 is built from 14 residues. Germline CDR1 reads MDHEN; CDR2 reads SYDVKM. Here the CDR3 DNA reads TGTGCCAGCAGTTTACGGCCAGGGTCCCAAAAGCTGTTTTTT. Its protein product is CASSLRPGSQKLFF.

In the case of this clone: A junction end diverges from the germline sequence, so it may reflect a read error. This sequence joins TRBV12-3 or TRBV12-4 and TRBJ1-5; perhaps TRBD1 as D (6 bases). This CDR3 comprises 13 residues. CDR3 in DNA: TGTGCCAGCAGCCCCCAGGGGCCTCAGGCCCAGCATTTT. Amino acid sequence: CASSPQGPQAQHF.

V and J are TRBV3-1 (or the pseudogene TRBV3-2) and TRBJ2-2; possible D gene TRBD2, 6 bases. Germline CDR1 reads LGHDT; CDR2 reads YNNKEL (reference sequence). V was shortened by 1 base and J by 3 bases, with 9 bases between the two germline ends. The CDR3 loop spans 15 amino acids. The CDR3 region is CASSQGGTDTGELFF. CDR3 in DNA: TGTGCCAGCAGCCAAGGCGGGACGGACACCGGGGAGCTGTTTTTT.

In its sample, this clone was seen a few times. This chain connects TRBV18 to TRBJ2-6, with D perhaps matching TRBD1 (5 bases). The V end lost 6 bases, the J end lost 2 bases, and 11 bases lay between the germline ends. Germline V CDR1 and CDR2: KGHSH, LQKENI. There are 15 residues in the CDR3. CDR3 protein: CASSNTGTGANVLTF. The DNA for the CDR3 is TGTGCCAGCTCCAATACAGGTACTGGGGCCAACGTCCTGACTTTC.

The chain joins TRBV19 to TRBJ1-5; D gene uncertain. Germline values: CDR1 LNHDA, CDR2 SQIVND (reference sequence). CDR3 size: 15 residues. Trimming removed 7 bases at V and 0 bases at J, with 13 bases between. The CDR3 DNA is TGTGCCAGTAACCCCCTGGGCCTTAGCAATCAGCCCCAGCATTTT. Protein product: CASNPLGLSNQPQHF. The variable domain in full, completed from reference TRBV19 and TRBJ1-5, reads DGGITQSPKYLFRKEGQNVTLSCEQNLNHDAMYWYRQDPGQGLRLIYYSQIVNDFQKGDIAEGYSVSREKKESFPLTVTSAQKNPTAFYLCASNPLGLSNQPQHFGDGTRLSIL.

This rearrangement joins TRBV6-5 to TRBJ1-1; a weak D match, TRBD1 (5 bases). The CDR3 consists of 15 residues. V lost 4 bases to trimming and J lost 1 base, with 13 bases between them. Germline V lookup: CDR1 MNHEY, CDR2 SVGAGI. The CDR3 DNA reads TGTGCCAGCAGTTCCTCCGGACATACGAACACTGAAGCTTTCTTT. Protein: CASSSSGHTNTEAFF.

This sequence joins TRBV5-1 and TRBJ2-3; D possibly corresponds to TRBD1 (5 bases). Germline V gene sequence: CDR1 SGHRS, CDR2 YFSETQ. The CDR3 totals 14 residues. With 0 bases removed from V and 6 bases from J, the gap between germline ends came to 11 bases. CDR3 DNA: TGCGCCAGCAGCTTGGAGGGGAAGGCGGATACGCAGTATTTT. This encodes CASSLEGKADTQYF.

This clone showed up just once. This sequence joins TRBV6-2 or TRBV6-3 and TRBJ2-7, with D possibly being TRBD2 (6 bases). Trimming took 6 bases from V and 0 from J, leaving 12 bases between them. CDR1 MNHEY and CDR2 SVGEGT come from the germline V gene. The CDR3 has 14 residues. CDR3 DNA: TGTGCCAGCAGCCCCGGGACTTACTCCTACGAGCAGTACTTC. Translation: CASSPGTYSYEQYF.

The rearrangement joins TRBV5-5 to TRBJ2-5, with D maybe TRBD1 (5 bases). The ends were cut back, 4 bases at V and 4 bases at J, with 17 bases in the middle. Germline V CDR1 and CDR2: SGHKS, YYEKEE (reference sequence). This CDR3 contains 15 residues. CDR3 sequence (DNA): TGTGCCAGCAGCGAATCCCACAAGGGGCGAGAGACCCAGTACTTC. It encodes CASSESHKGRETQYF.